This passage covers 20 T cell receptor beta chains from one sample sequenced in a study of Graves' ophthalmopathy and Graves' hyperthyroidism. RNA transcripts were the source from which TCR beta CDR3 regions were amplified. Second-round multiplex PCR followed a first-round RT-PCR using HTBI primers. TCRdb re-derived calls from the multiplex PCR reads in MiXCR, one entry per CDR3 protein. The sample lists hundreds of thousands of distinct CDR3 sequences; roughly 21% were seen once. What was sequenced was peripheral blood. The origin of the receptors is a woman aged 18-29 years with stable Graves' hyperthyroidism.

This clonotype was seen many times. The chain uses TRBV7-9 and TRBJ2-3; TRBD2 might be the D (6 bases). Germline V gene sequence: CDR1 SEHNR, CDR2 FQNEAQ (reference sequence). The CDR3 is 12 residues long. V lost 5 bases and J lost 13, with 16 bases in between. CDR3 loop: CASSHPDGGEYF. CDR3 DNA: TGTGCCAGCAGCCACCCGGATGGAGGGGAGTATTTT.

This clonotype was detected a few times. Here the CDR3 DNA reads TGTGCCTGGAGTAGTGGCAGTCCTCCCTACGAGCAGTACTTC. Its protein product is CAWSSGSPPYEQYF. The chain combines TRBV30 with TRBJ2-7; D gene ambiguous. V lost 2 bases and J 2 bases, leaving 13 bases between the germline ends. From germline, CDR1 is GTSNPN and CDR2 SVGIG (reference sequence). The CDR3 consists of 14 residues. Complete variable domain (other parts from reference TRBV30 and TRBJ2-7): SQTIHQWPATLVQPVGSPLSLECTVEGTSNPNLYWYRQAAGRGLQLLFYSVGIGQISSEVPQNLSASRPQDRQFILSSKKLLLSDSGFYLCAWSSGSPPYEQYFGPGTRLTVT.

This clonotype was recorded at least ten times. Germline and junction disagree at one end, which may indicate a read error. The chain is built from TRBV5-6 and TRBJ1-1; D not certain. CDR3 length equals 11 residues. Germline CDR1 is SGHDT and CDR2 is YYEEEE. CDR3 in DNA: TGTGCCAGCATCTTCGGGAGGGTGTCGGAATTT. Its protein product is CASIFGRVSEF.

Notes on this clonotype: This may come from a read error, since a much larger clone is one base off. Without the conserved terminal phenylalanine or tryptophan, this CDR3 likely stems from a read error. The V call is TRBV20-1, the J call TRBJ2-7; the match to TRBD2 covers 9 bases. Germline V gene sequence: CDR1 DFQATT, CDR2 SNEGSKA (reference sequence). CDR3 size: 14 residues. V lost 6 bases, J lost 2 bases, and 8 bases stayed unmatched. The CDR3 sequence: CSAQSGRPPYEQYY. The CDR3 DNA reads TGCAGTGCCCAAAGCGGGAGGCCCCCCTACGAGCAGTACTAC.

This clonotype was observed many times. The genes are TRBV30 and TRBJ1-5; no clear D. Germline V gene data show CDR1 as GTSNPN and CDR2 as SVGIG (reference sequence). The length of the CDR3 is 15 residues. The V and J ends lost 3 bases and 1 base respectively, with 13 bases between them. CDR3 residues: CAWRPRYRSNQPQHF. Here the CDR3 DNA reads TGTGCCTGGAGGCCCAGGTATCGCAGCAATCAGCCCCAGCATTTT.

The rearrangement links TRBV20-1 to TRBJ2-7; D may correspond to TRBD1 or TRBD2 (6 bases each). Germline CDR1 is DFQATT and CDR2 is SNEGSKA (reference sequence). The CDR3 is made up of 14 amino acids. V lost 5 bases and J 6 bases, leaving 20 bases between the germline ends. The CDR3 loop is CSARRAQGSGEQYF. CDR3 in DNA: TGCAGTGCTCGGAGGGCACAGGGTTCGGGCGAGCAGTACTTC.

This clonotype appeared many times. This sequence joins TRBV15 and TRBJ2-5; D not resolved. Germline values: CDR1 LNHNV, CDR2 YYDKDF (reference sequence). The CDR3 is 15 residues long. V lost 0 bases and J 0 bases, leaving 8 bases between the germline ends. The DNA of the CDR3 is TGTGCCACCAGCAGAGATAACTCGTACCAAGAGACCCAGTACTTC. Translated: CATSRDNSYQETQYF.

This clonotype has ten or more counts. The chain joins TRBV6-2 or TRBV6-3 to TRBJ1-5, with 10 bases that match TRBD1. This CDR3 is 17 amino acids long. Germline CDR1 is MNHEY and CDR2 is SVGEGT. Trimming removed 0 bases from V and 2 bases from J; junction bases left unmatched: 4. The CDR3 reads CASSYSDRGTGNQPQHF. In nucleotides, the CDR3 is TGTGCCAGCAGTTACTCGGACAGGGGGACGGGCAATCAGCCCCAGCATTTT.

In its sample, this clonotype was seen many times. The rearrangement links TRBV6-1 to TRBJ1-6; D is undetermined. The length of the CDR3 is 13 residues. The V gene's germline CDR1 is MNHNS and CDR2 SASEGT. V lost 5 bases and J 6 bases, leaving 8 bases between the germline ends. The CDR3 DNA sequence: TGTGCCAGCAGTTATGAGGGTAATTCACCCCTCCACTTT. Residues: CASSYEGNSPLHF.

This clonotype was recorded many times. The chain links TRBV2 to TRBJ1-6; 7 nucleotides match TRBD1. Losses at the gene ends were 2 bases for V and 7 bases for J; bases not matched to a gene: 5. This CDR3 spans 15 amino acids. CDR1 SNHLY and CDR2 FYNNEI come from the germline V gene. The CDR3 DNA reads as TGTGCCAGCAGTGAACGTGGCAGGGGGAATTCACCCCTCCACTTT. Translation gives CASSERGRGNSPLHF.

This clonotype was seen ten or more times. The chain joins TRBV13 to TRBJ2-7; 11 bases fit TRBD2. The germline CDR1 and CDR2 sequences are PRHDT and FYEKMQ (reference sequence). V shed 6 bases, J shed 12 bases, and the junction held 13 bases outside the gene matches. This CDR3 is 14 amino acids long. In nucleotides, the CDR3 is TGTGCCAGCAGGCGGCTAGCGGGAGGCCGCGAGGGGTACTTC. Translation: CASRRLAGGREGYF.

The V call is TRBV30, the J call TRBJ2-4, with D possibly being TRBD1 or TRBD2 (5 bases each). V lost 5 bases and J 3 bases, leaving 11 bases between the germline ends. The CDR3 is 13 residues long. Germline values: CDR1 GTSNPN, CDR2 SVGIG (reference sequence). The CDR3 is CAWGAGSKNIQYF. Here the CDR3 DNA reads TGTGCCTGGGGAGCAGGGAGCAAAAACATTCAGTACTTC.

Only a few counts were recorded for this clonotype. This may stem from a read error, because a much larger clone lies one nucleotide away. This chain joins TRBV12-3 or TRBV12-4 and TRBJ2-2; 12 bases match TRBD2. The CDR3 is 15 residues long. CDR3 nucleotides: TGTGCCAGCAGTCCGGGACTAGCGGGCACCGGGGAGCTGTGTTTT. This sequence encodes CASSPGLAGTGELCF.

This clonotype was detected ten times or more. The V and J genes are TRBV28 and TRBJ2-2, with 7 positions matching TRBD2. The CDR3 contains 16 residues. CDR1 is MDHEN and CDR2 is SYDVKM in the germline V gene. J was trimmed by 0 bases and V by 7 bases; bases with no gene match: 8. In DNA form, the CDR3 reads TGTGCCAGCAACGGCGGGAGTAATACGAACACCGGGGAGCTGTTTTTT. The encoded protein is CASNGGSNTNTGELFF.

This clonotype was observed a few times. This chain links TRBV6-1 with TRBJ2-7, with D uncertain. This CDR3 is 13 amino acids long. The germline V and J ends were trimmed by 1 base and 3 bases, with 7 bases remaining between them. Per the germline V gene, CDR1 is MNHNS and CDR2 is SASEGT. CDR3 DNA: TGTGCCAGCAGTGAAGGCCTTCTCTACGAGCAGTACTTC. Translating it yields CASSEGLLYEQYF.

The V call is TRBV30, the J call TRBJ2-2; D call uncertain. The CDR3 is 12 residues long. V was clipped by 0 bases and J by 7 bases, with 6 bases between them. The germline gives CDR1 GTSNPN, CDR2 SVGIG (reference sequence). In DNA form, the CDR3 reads TGTGCCTGGAGTGTATGGGTCGGGGAGCTGTTTTTT. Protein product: CAWSVWVGELFF.

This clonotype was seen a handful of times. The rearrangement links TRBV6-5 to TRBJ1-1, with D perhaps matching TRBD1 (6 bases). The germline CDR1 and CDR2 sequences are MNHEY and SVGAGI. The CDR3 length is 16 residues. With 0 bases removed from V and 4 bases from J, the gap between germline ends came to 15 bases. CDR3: CASSYSRQGWSTEAFF. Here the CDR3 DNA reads TGTGCCAGCAGTTACTCGAGGCAGGGGTGGAGCACTGAAGCTTTCTTT.

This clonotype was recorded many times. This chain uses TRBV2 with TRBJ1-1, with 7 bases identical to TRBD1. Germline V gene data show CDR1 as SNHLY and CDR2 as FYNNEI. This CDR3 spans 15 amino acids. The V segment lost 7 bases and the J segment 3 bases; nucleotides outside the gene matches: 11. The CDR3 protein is CASIISGQSYTEAFF. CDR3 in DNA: TGTGCCAGCATTATTTCGGGACAGTCGTACACTGAAGCTTTCTTT.

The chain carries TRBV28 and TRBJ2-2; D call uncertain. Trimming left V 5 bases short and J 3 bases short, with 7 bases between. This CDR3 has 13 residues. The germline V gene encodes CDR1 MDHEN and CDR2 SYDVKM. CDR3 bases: TGTGCCAGCAGTCCACAATACACCGGGGAGCTGTTTTTT. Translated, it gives CASSPQYTGELFF.

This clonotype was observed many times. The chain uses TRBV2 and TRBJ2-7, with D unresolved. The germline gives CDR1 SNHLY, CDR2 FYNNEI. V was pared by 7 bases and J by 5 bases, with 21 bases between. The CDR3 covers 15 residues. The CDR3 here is CASMFRLGVNHEQYF. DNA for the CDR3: TGTGCCAGCATGTTTCGTCTAGGTGTGAATCACGAGCAGTACTTC.